The 26 T cell receptor beta chains given below trace back to one sample, sequenced in a study of control samples from healthy donors and cancer patients. TCRdb's table, derived via immunoSEQ multiplex PCR, lists solely in-frame clones and lacks some. The data hold 150,000 to 200,000 clones, with roughly 91% observed a single time. Sample: blood. These TCRs come from a young woman in good health.

The chain links TRBV9 to TRBJ1-2; no firm D call. Per the germline V gene, CDR1 is SGDLS and CDR2 is YYNGEE. The CDR3 has 14 amino acids. Trimming removed 0 bases from V and 0 bases from J, with 6 bases in between. The CDR3 loop reads CASSVGQTNYGYTF. The CDR3 DNA is TGTGCCAGCAGCGTAGGTCAGACTAACTATGGCTACACCTTC.

The genes are TRBV5-5 and TRBJ2-1; D is unclear. The V gene's germline CDR1 is SGHKS and CDR2 YYEKEE (reference sequence). The CDR3 has 11 residues. Trimming removed 2 bases from V and 7 bases from J, with 4 bases in between. The CDR3 is CASSLQNEQFF. In DNA form, the CDR3 reads TGTGCCAGCAGCTTACAAAATGAGCAGTTCTTC.

This chain joins TRBV3-1 (or the pseudogene TRBV3-2) and TRBJ2-5, with TRBD2 matching over 15 bases. The trim removed 4 bases at V and 5 bases at J, leaving 8 bases unmatched. Germline CDR1 and CDR2: LGHDT and YNNKEL (reference sequence). This CDR3 spans 17 amino acids. CDR3 protein: CASSLPGLAGGGETQYF. The DNA of the CDR3 is TGTGCCAGCAGCCTACCGGGACTAGCGGGGGGCGGGGAGACCCAGTACTTC.

The chain uses TRBV20-1 and TRBJ2-1; D is unclear. Trimming cost V 3 bases and J 7 bases, with 7 bases left between them. The CDR3 is made up of 11 amino acids. Germline CDR1 reads DFQATT; CDR2 reads SNEGSKA (reference sequence). This chain's CDR3 is CSASPRNEQFF. CDR3 in DNA: TGCAGTGCTAGCCCCCGGAATGAGCAGTTCTTC.

This clone was observed a handful of times. Other DNA sequences in the same sample also yield this CDR3. This chain connects TRBV9 to TRBJ2-5, with a tentative D call TRBD2 (5 bases). Deletions cut 0 bases from V and 5 bases from J, with 11 bases between. This CDR3 has 14 residues. Germline CDR1 SGDLS, CDR2 YYNGEE. CDR3 in amino acids: CASSVGLARETQYF. DNA of the CDR3: TGTGCCAGCAGCGTAGGTCTAGCCCGCGAGACCCAGTACTTC.

The chain carries TRBV4-1 and TRBJ2-2; TRBD2 agrees at 10 bases. The CDR3 spans 15 residues. Germline CDR1 and CDR2: MGHRA and YSYEKL. V shed 3 bases and J 7 bases; nucleotides not matched to a gene: 5. The CDR3 loop reads CASSQSGGAVGELFF. The CDR3 nucleotides read TGCGCCAGCAGCCAGAGCGGGGGGGCCGTCGGGGAGCTGTTTTTT.

The chain couples TRBV27 to TRBJ1-1; D call uncertain. V lost 4 bases, J lost 0 bases, and 12 bases lay in between. Germline assignment: CDR1 MNHEY and CDR2 SMNVEV (reference sequence). The CDR3 sequence is 15 residues long. The CDR3 region has the DNA TGTGCCAGCAGTTCCCGGACGGTTTTGAACACTGAAGCTTTCTTT. The encoded protein is CASSSRTVLNTEAFF.

The CDR3 DNA follows: TGTGCCAGCAGTATGACTAGCGGGGGGGGTGAGACCCAGTACTTC. Its translation: CASSMTSGGGETQYF. The V call is TRBV6-5, the J call TRBJ2-5; TRBD2 aligns across 14 bases. V shed 5 bases, J shed 5 bases, and the junction held 4 bases outside the gene matches. There are 15 residues in the CDR3. In germline, CDR1 is MNHEY, CDR2 SVGAGI.

The V and J genes are TRBV19 and TRBJ2-1; TRBD2 might be the D (6 bases). The CDR3 extends over 15 amino acids. V lost 4 bases and J 2 bases, leaving 12 bases between the germline ends. From germline, CDR1 is LNHDA and CDR2 SQIVND (reference sequence). The CDR3: CASSTPGTPYNEQFF. As DNA, the CDR3 is TGTGCCAGTAGTACCCCCGGGACTCCCTACAATGAGCAGTTCTTC.

This sequence joins TRBV28 and TRBJ1-1, with D unclear. V shed 5 bases and J shed 1 base, with 8 bases lying between them. Germline CDR1 is MDHEN and CDR2 is SYDVKM. The CDR3 covers 13 residues. The CDR3: CASSPPGNTEAFF. CDR3 in DNA: TGTGCCAGCAGTCCTCCCGGGAACACTGAAGCTTTCTTT.

This chain uses TRBV28 with TRBJ2-1, with 11 bases fitting TRBD2. Germline assignment: CDR1 MDHEN and CDR2 SYDVKM. This CDR3 has 15 amino acids. J lost 4 bases, V lost 3 bases, and 2 bases had no gene match. The CDR3 is CASSFTSGGYNEQFF. The CDR3 DNA sequence: TGTGCCAGCAGTTTTACTAGCGGGGGATACAATGAGCAGTTCTTC.

V usage is TRBV5-5 and J usage is TRBJ2-3; 9 bases fit TRBD2. The CDR3 covers 18 residues. Germline CDR1 reads SGHKS; CDR2 reads YYEKEE (reference sequence). V lost 0 bases and J lost 4; bases outside the gene matches: 12. This CDR3 reads CASSLASRGLAGPDTQYF. The CDR3 region has the DNA TGTGCCAGCAGCTTGGCCTCCAGGGGCCTAGCGGGACCAGATACGCAGTATTTT.

Concerning this clone: At the DNA level, this CDR3 is encoded by other sequences in the same sample as well. The chain has TRBV18 and TRBJ1-2; possibly TRBD1 for D (5 bases). The CDR3 totals 12 residues. Germline V gene sequence: CDR1 KGHSH, CDR2 LQKENI. Trimming cost V 6 bases and J 2 bases, with 7 bases left between them. CDR3: CASSGGNYGYTF. The DNA for the CDR3 is TGTGCCAGCTCGGGGGGAAACTATGGCTACACCTTC.

This clone occurred once. V usage is TRBV6-2 or TRBV6-3 and J usage is TRBJ1-6, with D possibly being TRBD1 (6 bases). Trimming removed 6 bases at V and 0 bases at J, with 12 bases between. The CDR3 runs 16 residues. Germline CDR1 is MNHEY and CDR2 is SVGEGT. In DNA, the CDR3 is TGTGCCAGCAGCGAGAAACAGGGCTCCTATAATTCACCCCTCCACTTT. It is translated as CASSEKQGSYNSPLHF.

J is TRBJ1-1 and V is TRBV19; D remains unclear. The germline gives CDR1 LNHDA, CDR2 SQIVND (reference sequence). The CDR3 has 12 amino acids. V lost 1 base and J lost 4, with 4 bases in between. In DNA, the CDR3 is TGTGCCAGTAGTATAGGTACCACTGAAGCTTTCTTT. This encodes CASSIGTTEAFF.

This clone was counted only a few times. The V gene is TRBV18, the J gene TRBJ2-2; 11 bases align to TRBD1. Germline-derived CDR1 and CDR2 are KGHSH and LQKENI. This CDR3 is built from 16 residues. V dropped 3 bases and J dropped 3; count of bases not matched to a gene: 3. The CDR3 DNA reads as TGTGCCAGCTCACCGGACAGGGGGCAGGACACCGGGGAGCTGTTTTTT. This translates into CASSPDRGQDTGELFF.

J is TRBJ1-5 and V is TRBV12-3 or TRBV12-4; 9 bases align to TRBD1. CDR3 length: 12 residues. The ends lost 8 bases at V and 6 bases at J; junction bases unmatched: 2. The DNA for the CDR3 is TGTGCCAGCTCGACAGGGGGTCAGCCCCAGCATTTT. Its protein is CASSTGGQPQHF.

On this clone: Other nucleotide sequences from this sample produce the same CDR3. The chain has TRBV10-3 and TRBJ1-1; D remains ambiguous. CDR1 is ENHRY and CDR2 is SYGVKD in the germline V gene. The V end lost 1 base, the J end lost 1 base, and 4 bases lay between the germline ends. This CDR3 has 13 amino acids. The CDR3 nucleotides read TGTGCCATCAGTGAGTACGAGAACACTGAAGCTTTCTTT. Residues: CAISEYENTEAFF.

The chain recombines TRBV28 with TRBJ2-1; D gene uncertain. V was pared by 6 bases and J by 6 bases, with 6 bases between. This CDR3 region has 11 residues. The germline CDR1 and CDR2 sequences are MDHEN and SYDVKM. CDR3 residues: CASRRGNEQFF. The CDR3 coding sequence is TGTGCCAGCAGACGAGGCAATGAGCAGTTCTTC.

This chain uses TRBV5-1 with TRBJ1-1; D ambiguous. The V gene's germline CDR1 is SGHRS and CDR2 YFSETQ. This CDR3 comprises 13 residues. Trimming stripped 4 bases from V and 0 bases from J, with 7 bases between. This CDR3 reads CASSAGMNTEAFF. The CDR3 bases are TGCGCCAGCAGCGCGGGTATGAACACTGAAGCTTTCTTT.

The chain has TRBV7-9 and TRBJ1-6; 10 bases fit TRBD1. Trimming cost V 6 bases and J 10 bases; bases outside gene matches: 3. The CDR3 consists of 13 residues. CDR1 SEHNR and CDR2 FQNEAQ come from the germline V gene (reference sequence). The DNA of the CDR3 is TGTGCCAGCAGGACAGGGGGCGAGTCACCCCTCCACTTT. This codes for CASRTGGESPLHF.

The chain has TRBV30 and TRBJ2-7; D is perhaps TRBD2 (5 bases). This CDR3 comprises 13 residues. The germline V gene encodes CDR1 GTSNPN and CDR2 SVGIG (reference sequence). V shed 2 bases and J shed 2 bases, with 10 bases lying between them. CDR3 region: CAWSIRRPYEQYF. The CDR3 nucleotides are TGTGCCTGGAGTATTAGGAGGCCCTACGAGCAGTACTTC.

Concerning this clone itself: This sample also contains other DNA sequences that code for the same CDR3. This sequence joins TRBV28 and TRBJ1-1; D not resolved. The V gene's germline CDR1 is MDHEN and CDR2 SYDVKM. The germline V and J ends were trimmed by 2 bases and 4 bases, with 11 bases remaining between them. CDR3 length: 14 amino acids. CDR3 residues: CASSLPGRVTEAFF. CDR3 bases: TGTGCCAGCAGTTTACCAGGAAGGGTCACTGAAGCTTTCTTT.

V usage is TRBV14 and J usage is TRBJ2-7; D assignment may be TRBD1 or TRBD2 (5 bases each). CDR3 length: 16 residues. Trimming pared 0 bases from V and 12 bases from J, leaving 24 bases between. Germline V gene lookup returns CDR1 SGHDN and CDR2 FVKESK. In DNA, the CDR3 is TGTGCCAGCAGCCAAGAACCCCGGGACCCGCCGTACGAGGGGTACTTC. Protein sequence: CASSQEPRDPPYEGYF. Looking up the rest from reference TRBV14 and TRBJ2-7 gives the full variable domain: EAGVTQFPSHSVIEKGQTVTLRCDPISGHDNLYWYRRVMGKEIKFLLHFVKESKQDESGMPNNRFLAERTGGTYSTLKVQPAELEDSGVYFCASSQEPRDPPYEGYFGPGTRLTVT.

The V call is TRBV10-1, the J call TRBJ2-2; the match to TRBD2 covers 7 bases. Germline CDR1 and CDR2: WNHNN and SYGVQD (reference sequence). The CDR3 is made up of 14 amino acids. The J segment lost 7 bases and the V segment lost 0 bases, leaving 2 bases of the junction unmatched. In DNA form, the CDR3 reads TGCGCCAGCAGTGAGTCGTGGGAGGGCGGGGAGCTGTTTTTT. Protein: CASSESWEGGELFF.

V gene TRBV6-5 combines with J gene TRBJ2-5; D is uncertain. This CDR3 spans 14 amino acids. Trimming removed 0 bases from V and 2 bases from J, with 7 bases in between. The germline V gene has CDR1 MNHEY and CDR2 SVGAGI. Here the CDR3 reads CASSYSQVQETQYF. Here the CDR3 DNA reads TGTGCCAGCAGTTACTCGCAGGTACAAGAGACCCAGTACTTC.